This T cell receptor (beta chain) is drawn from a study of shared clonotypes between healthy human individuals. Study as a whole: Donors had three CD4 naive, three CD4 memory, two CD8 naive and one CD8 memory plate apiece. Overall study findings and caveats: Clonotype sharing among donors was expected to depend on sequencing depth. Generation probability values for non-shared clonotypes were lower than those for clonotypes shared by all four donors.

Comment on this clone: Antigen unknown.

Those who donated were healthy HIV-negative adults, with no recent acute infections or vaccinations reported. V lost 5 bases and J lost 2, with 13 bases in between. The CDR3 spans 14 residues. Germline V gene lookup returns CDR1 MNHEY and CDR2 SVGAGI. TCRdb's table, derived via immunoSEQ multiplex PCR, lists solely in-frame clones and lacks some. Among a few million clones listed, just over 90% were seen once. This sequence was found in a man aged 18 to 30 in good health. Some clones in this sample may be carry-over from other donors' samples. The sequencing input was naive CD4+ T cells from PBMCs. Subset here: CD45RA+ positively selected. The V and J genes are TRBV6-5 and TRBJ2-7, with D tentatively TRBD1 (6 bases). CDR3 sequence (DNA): TGTGCCAGCAGTGGTAACAGGGAAACCTACGAGCAGTACTTC. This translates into CASSGNRETYEQYF.